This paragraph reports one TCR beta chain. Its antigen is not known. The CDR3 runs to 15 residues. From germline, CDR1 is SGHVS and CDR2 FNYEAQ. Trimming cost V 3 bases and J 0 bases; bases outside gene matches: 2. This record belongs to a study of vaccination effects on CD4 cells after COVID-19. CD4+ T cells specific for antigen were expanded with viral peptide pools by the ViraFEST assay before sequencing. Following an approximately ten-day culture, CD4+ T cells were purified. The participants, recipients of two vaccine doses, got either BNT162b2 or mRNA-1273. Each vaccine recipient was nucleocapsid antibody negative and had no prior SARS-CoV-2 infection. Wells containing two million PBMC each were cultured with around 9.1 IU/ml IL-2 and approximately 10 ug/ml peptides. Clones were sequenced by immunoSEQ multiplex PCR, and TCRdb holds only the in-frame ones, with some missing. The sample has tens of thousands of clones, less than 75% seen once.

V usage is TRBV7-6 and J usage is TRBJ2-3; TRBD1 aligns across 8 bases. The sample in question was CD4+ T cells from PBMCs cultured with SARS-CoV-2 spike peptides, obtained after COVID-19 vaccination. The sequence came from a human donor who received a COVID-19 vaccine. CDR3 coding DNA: TGTGCCAGCAGCTTGACAGGGGCTAGCACAGATACGCAGTATTTT. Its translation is CASSLTGASTDTQYF.